The rows below give T cell receptor beta chains drawn from one sample of a study of OX40 agonist ivuxolimab in advanced cancers. The table came from immunoSEQ multiplex PCR; TCRdb's copy has only in-frame clones and leaves some out. The sample lists approximately 70,000 clones; 82% were seen once. Sequenced material: CD4+ or CD8+ T cells sorted from blood, taken in a trial of the OX40 agonist ivuxolimab. The source is an adult with an advanced solid tumor such as melanoma, head and neck, liver or kidney cancer. CDR3s include the opening cysteine and the closing phenylalanine or tryptophan. The order of the fields is CDR3 length, V gene, J gene, CDR3 protein.

>16|TRBV5-5|TRBJ2-3
CASSYGTSGYTDTQYF
>14|TRBV28|TRBJ1-2
CASTPGTDNYGYTF
>16|TRBV18|TRBJ2-1
CASSGGSYSSYNEQFF
>16|TRBV4-3|TRBJ2-7
CASSPRGAGGRDEQYF
>16|TRBV7-2|TRBJ2-7
CASSLDLRGSVYEQYF
>12|TRBV21-1|TRBJ1-1
CASSTGLTEAFF
>13|TRBV28|TRBJ2-7
CASSKDGGYEQYF
>17|TRBV4-1|TRBJ1-1
CASSLSRPQGQGTEAFF
>15|TRBV5-5|TRBJ1-5
CASSLLAGINQPQHF
>12|TRBV19|TRBJ1-5
CASSIEGYPQHF
>14|TRBV6-5|TRBJ2-1
CASRQIRGGDEQFF
>15|TRBV19|TRBJ2-3
CASSILAGGTDTQYF
>17|TRBV25-1|TRBJ2-6
CAIGPTGDLSGANVLTF
>15|TRBV2|TRBJ2-2
CASRGQGTFTGELFF
>14|TRBV6-5|TRBJ1-1
CAILGGAGNTEAFF
>16|TRBV4-2|TRBJ1-5
CASSQEMAGGYQPQHF
>16|TRBV5-8|TRBJ1-4
CASSSQPSATNEKLFF
>18|TRBV7-9|TRBJ2-2
CASSFLPVRVSNTGELFF
>21|TRBV18|TRBJ2-1
CASSRMKLEPRLAGTYNEQFF
>14|TRBV27|TRBJ2-1
CASSLSTGGVPRFF
>18|TRBV4-3|TRBJ2-3
CASSQDLVRGGSTDTQYF
>17|TRBV28|TRBJ2-5
CASGSQGRMTSGETQYF
>13|TRBV29-1|TRBJ1-5
CSVGPGQGQPQHF
>15|TRBV28|TRBJ2-1
CASSAPGLGRPVKFF
>13|TRBV27|TRBJ2-5
CASSVRRQETQYF
>15|TRBV27|TRBJ2-1
CASGIGLAGGNEQFF
>14|TRBV5-6|TRBJ1-2
CASSLPDRYYGYTF
>13|TRBV15|TRBJ2-1
CATSRTGGNEQFF
>15|TRBV13|TRBJ2-1
CASRTAGTDYNEQFF
>13|TRBV5-1|TRBJ1-2
CASSLDRGHGYTF
>18|TRBV10-3|TRBJ2-1
CAISESPRDTSSYNEQFF
>17|TRBV15|TRBJ2-1
CATSRDNTGGGSNEQFF
>14|TRBV10-3|TRBJ2-3
CAISESRGPDTQYF
>14|TRBV5-4|TRBJ2-7
CASDSGTSGSRPYF
>17|TRBV13|TRBJ2-1
CASSPPLTVSSYNEQFF
>14|TRBV7-6|TRBJ2-5
CASSPGLHQETQYF
>11|TRBV7-9|TRBJ2-4
CASGTADIQYF
>17|TRBV5-4|TRBJ2-3
CASSWGGSRTGTDTQYF
>14|TRBV2|TRBJ2-1
CASSVTSGYNEQFF
>11|TRBV5-1|TRBJ2-3
CASSSFDTQYF
>14|TRBV6-5|TRBJ1-2
CASSYSPQYYGYTF
>17|TRBV4-1|TRBJ2-2
CASSPRLDRENTGELFF
>15|TRBV27|TRBJ1-6
CASSIRDRGHSPLHF
>16|TRBV30|TRBJ2-1
CAWSSLTAGSYNEQFF
>15|TRBV27|TRBJ1-5
CASSGGVGSNQPQHF